This T cell receptor (beta chain) originates from a study of shared clonotypes between healthy human individuals. As concerns this clone: Its cognate antigen is unknown.

Study-wide results and caveats: The authors expected sequencing depth to affect clonotype sharing among donors. What rarefaction showed was incomplete sorted-subset sequencing despite large depth.

CDR1 is SGHDN, CDR2 FVKESK, per germline. The CDR3 contains 16 residues. The junction had 15 bases not matched to a gene; V was cut back by 4 bases and J by 6 bases. Terminally differentiated effector memory CD45RA+ cells were left out of the naive CD8 fraction, which was CD45RO-negative and positively selected for CCR7. Clones were read by immunoSEQ multiplex PCR, and TCRdb kept only the in-frame ones, dropping some. Among a few million clones listed, just over 90% were seen once. The receptor comes from a man aged 18 to 30 in good health. Some clones in this sample may be carry-over from other donors' samples. V usage is TRBV14 and J usage is TRBJ2-7; TRBD2 matches at 7 bases. Source material: naive CD8+ T cells from PBMCs. The CDR3 is CASSRSYWEGRVEQYF. The CDR3 region has the DNA TGTGCCAGCAGCCGTTCATATTGGGAGGGCCGGGTCGAGCAGTACTTC.